The source of this T cell receptor (beta chain) is a study of blood T cell repertoires in COVID-19. Background on the study: Sources were T cells, B-cell-depleted T cells, or PBMCs; the material itself was cDNA or gDNA.

Enrolled during active infection, Seattle patients were then followed longitudinally. Clones were read by immunoSEQ multiplex PCR, and TCRdb kept only the in-frame ones, dropping some. The sample has roughly 52,000 clones; roughly 90% are singletons. Specimen: peripheral blood. This clonotype was sampled from a man aged 35 to 55 with COVID-19, enrolled during active disease.

The CDR3 loop is CASSPGERGSYNEQFF. CDR3 bases: TGTGCCAGCAGCCCCGGGGAGCGGGGGTCTTACAATGAGCAGTTCTTC. This chain joins TRBV9 and TRBJ2-1; 8 bases agree with TRBD2. Looked up from germline, CDR1 is SGDLS and CDR2 is YYNGEE. This CDR3 is built from 16 residues. The V and J ends lost 4 bases and 4 bases, in that order; junction bases with no gene match: 10. Looking up the rest from reference TRBV9 and TRBJ2-1 gives the full variable domain: DSGVTQTPKHLITATGQRVTLRCSPRSGDLSVYWYQQSLDQGLQFLIQYYNGEERAKGNILERFSAQQFPDLHSELNLSSLELGDSALYFCASSPGERGSYNEQFFGPGTRLTVL.